Detailed here is one T cell receptor beta chain. This sample stems from a study of T-cell reconstitution after alpha-beta-depleted transplantation in children. Using unique molecular identifiers, the investigators prepared the TCRbeta library. TCRdb ran MiXCR on the PCR reads and lists one entry per CDR3 protein. Seen here are roughly 240,000 distinct CDR3 sequences, approximately 8% observed once, and the top ten hold 6.3%. The V gene lost 3 bases and the J gene lost 5 bases, with 11 bases spanning the gap. CDR3 length: 13 amino acids. Germline V gene data show CDR1 as SGHNT and CDR2 as YYREEE (reference sequence).

The source material was PBMCs, mostly from graft donor cells, sampled 180 days after TCRalphabeta/CD19-depleted stem cell transplant. The clonotype was recovered from a male patient aged 5 to 17 who had a stem cell transplant for acute lymphoblastic leukemia, so the T cells may come from the graft donor. The gene calls are TRBV5-4 and TRBJ2-5; D unresolved. CDR3 sequence (DNA): TGTGCCAGCAGCTCGTTGGGCGAGGAGACCCAGTACTTC. Protein: CASSSLGEETQYF.